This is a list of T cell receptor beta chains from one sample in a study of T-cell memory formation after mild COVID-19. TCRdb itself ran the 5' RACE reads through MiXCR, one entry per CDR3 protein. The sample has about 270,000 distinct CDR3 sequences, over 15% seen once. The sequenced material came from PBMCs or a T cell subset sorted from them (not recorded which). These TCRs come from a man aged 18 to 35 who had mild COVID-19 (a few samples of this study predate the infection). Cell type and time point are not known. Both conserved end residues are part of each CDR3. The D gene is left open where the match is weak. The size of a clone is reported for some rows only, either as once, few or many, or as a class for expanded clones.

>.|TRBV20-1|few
CSARQGDTEAFF
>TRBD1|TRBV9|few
CASSPSGQGNYGYTF
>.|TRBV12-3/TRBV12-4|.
CASRSTLRGNSPLHF
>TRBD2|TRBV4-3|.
CASSQDLAGGPDTQYF
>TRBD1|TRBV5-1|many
CASSFGQGITGELFF
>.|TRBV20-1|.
CSAHSTDTQYF
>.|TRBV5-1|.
CASNEGMGETQYF
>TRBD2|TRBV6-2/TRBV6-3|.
CASSAWMVGGSDSYNEQFF
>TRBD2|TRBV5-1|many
CASSPLAGGNTGELFF
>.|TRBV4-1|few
CASSQPGPETDGNTIYF
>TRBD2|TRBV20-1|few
CSARVWGLAEETQYF
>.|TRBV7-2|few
CASSSPGQYNEQFF
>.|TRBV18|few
CASSPPTDGNYGYTF
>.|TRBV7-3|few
CASSWGANVLTF
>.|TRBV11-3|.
CASSPAPGFTGELFF
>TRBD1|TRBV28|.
CAEGAGRNSPLHF
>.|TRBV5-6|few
CASSLAGAATNEKLFF
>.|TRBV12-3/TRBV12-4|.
CASSLLQNSPLHF
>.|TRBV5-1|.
CASSTRTVADTQYF
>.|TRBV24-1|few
CATSFGLTQYF
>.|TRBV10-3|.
CAISDLRSGGRLIETQYF
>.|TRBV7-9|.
CASRNGSNYEQYF
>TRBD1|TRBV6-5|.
CASSYSRDRYQPQHF
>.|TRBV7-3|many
CASSLTSYNEQFF
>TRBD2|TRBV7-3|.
CASSLRGTSSTDTQYF
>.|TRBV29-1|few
CSVLGEKLFF
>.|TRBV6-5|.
CASSSEISGGGELFF